This T cell receptor (beta chain) came from a study of cytomegalovirus exposure and HLA in healthy donors. With regard to this clone: No antigen is known for it.

Study-wide results and caveats: According to the study, 160 or so TCR beta chains were cytomegalovirus-associated.

60 Vbeta and 13 Jbeta primers were used in PCR. Here immunoSEQ multiplex PCR was the method, and the copy in TCRdb shows in-frame clones only, minus some. The data show 100,000 to 120,000 clones, over 65% seen once. Sequencing used PBMCs. The sequence was collected from a man aged 25-45 years in good health and CMV-seropositive.

CDR3 DNA sequence: TGTGCCAGCAGTGACAGGCCCGAAATAACAGGGTACTATAATTCACCCCTCCACTTT. Protein sequence: CASSDRPEITGYYNSPLHF. The rearrangement uses TRBV6-4 and TRBJ1-6; possibly TRBD1 for D (6 bases). V was trimmed by 2 bases and J by 3 bases, leaving 20 bases between them. The CDR3 length is 19 residues. CDR1 MRHNA and CDR2 SNTAGT come from the germline V gene.